These 17 T cell receptor beta chains share one sample of origin, sequenced in a study of cytomegalovirus exposure and HLA in healthy donors. PCR employed 60 Vbeta and 13 Jbeta primers. Using immunoSEQ multiplex PCR, the repertoire was profiled, and TCRdb retains in-frame clones only, with some absent. The sample shows about 76,000 clones, roughly 85% of them seen only once. Sample: PBMCs. All receptors derive from a man younger than 40 in good health and CMV-seronegative.

The chain recombines TRBV4-3 with TRBJ2-5; 7 bases are shared with TRBD1. CDR3 length: 13 amino acids. The V segment lost 3 bases and the J segment 4 bases; nucleotides outside the gene matches: 2. Looked up from germline, CDR1 is LGHNA and CDR2 is YSLEER. The CDR3 region is CASSQNRGETQYF. The DNA for the CDR3 is TGCGCCAGCAGCCAGAACAGGGGAGAGACCCAGTACTTC.

This clone showed up just a few times. This chain connects TRBV7-3 to TRBJ1-4; 8 positions agree with TRBD1. This CDR3 region has 12 residues. Germline CDR1 is SGHTA and CDR2 is FQGTGA. Trimming cost V 5 bases and J 7 bases; bases outside gene matches: 0. CDR3: CASSGQGEKLFF. CDR3 DNA: TGTGCCAGCAGCGGACAGGGTGAAAAACTGTTTTTT.

The chain has TRBV29-1 and TRBJ1-2; D unresolved. This CDR3 is built from 10 residues. CDR1 is SQVTM and CDR2 is ANQGSEA in the germline V gene. Trimming removed 6 bases from V and 6 bases from J, with 8 bases in between. The CDR3 loop reads CSVDQDGYTF. CDR3 nucleotides: TGCAGCGTCGATCAGGATGGCTACACCTTC.

The rearrangement links TRBV4-1 to TRBJ1-2; D remains ambiguous. Germline V gene lookup returns CDR1 MGHRA and CDR2 YSYEKL. Trimming took 1 base from V and 7 from J, leaving 19 bases between them. There are 16 residues in the CDR3. Here the CDR3 DNA reads TGCGCCAGCAGCCAAGTCCTCCGGGGAAGGCTGGTTGGCTACACCTTC. The encoded protein is CASSQVLRGRLVGYTF.

This clone turned up a few times. The chain joins TRBV4-2 to TRBJ2-3; 8 bases are shared with TRBD2. CDR1 and CDR2 from the germline V gene are LGHNA and YNFKEQ. The CDR3 is 15 residues long. After removal of 1 base from V and 2 bases from J, the junction contained 2 bases not matched to a gene. CDR3 sequence: CASSQAGGPTDTQYF. In nucleotides, the CDR3 is TGTGCCAGCAGCCAAGCGGGGGGGCCCACAGATACGCAGTATTTT.

A single count supports this clone. The chain is built from TRBV13 and TRBJ2-1; 8 bases are a match to TRBD2. The germline gives CDR1 PRHDT, CDR2 FYEKMQ (reference sequence). This CDR3 has 13 amino acids. Trimming cost V 3 bases and J 15 bases; bases outside gene matches: 10. CDR3 residues: CASSFEAGAKPFF. The CDR3 bases are TGTGCCAGCAGCTTCGAAGCGGGGGCCAAGCCGTTCTTC.

V and J are TRBV4-1 and TRBJ2-1; tentative D call: TRBD2 (6 bases). The V and J ends lost 1 base and 10 bases respectively, with 14 bases between them. Germline CDR1 and CDR2: MGHRA and YSYEKL. CDR3 size: 14 residues. CDR3 in amino acids: CASSQVDGTREQFF. CDR3 nucleotide sequence: TGCGCCAGCAGCCAAGTCGACGGGACTCGGGAGCAGTTCTTC.

The chain recombines TRBV5-1 with TRBJ2-7; weak D call: TRBD1 (6 bases). CDR3 length equals 14 residues. The ends were cut back, 0 bases at V and 3 bases at J, with 10 bases in the middle. Germline CDR1 SGHRS, CDR2 YFSETQ. The CDR3 bases are TGCGCCAGCAGCTTGGACAGGGTAGGCTACGAGCAGTACTTC. Its translation: CASSLDRVGYEQYF.

This sequence joins TRBV4-1 and TRBJ2-2; TRBD2 matches at 7 bases. The V gene's germline CDR1 is MGHRA and CDR2 YSYEKL. The CDR3 length is 17 residues. J was trimmed by 5 bases and V by 4 bases; bases with no gene match: 13. CDR3 nucleotides: TGCGCCAGCAGCCCCCGGGGAGGGGCGCCGGGGACCGGGGAGCTGTTTTTT. Its translation is CASSPRGGAPGTGELFF.

This clone was detected once. This chain links TRBV5-1 with TRBJ1-1; 7 nucleotides align to TRBD1. Germline assignment: CDR1 SGHRS and CDR2 YFSETQ. The CDR3 sequence is 14 residues long. After removal of 4 bases from V and 3 bases from J, the junction contained 6 bases not matched to a gene. This chain's CDR3 is CASSHETGHTEAFF. Written as DNA, the CDR3 is TGCGCCAGCAGCCACGAGACAGGGCACACTGAAGCTTTCTTT.

This chain connects TRBV4-3 to TRBJ2-1; D might be TRBD1 (6 bases). The CDR3 consists of 14 residues. Germline V gene sequence: CDR1 LGHNA, CDR2 YSLEER. Trimming took 0 bases from V and 8 from J, leaving 11 bases between them. The CDR3 bases are TGCGCCAGCAGCCAAGATCAGGGGATTGATGAGCAGTTCTTC. Translated, it gives CASSQDQGIDEQFF.

Concerning this clone itself: Since no conserved phenylalanine or tryptophan closes the CDR3, a read error is the likely cause. The chain couples TRBV30 to TRBJ2-7; D is undetermined. The CDR3 is 12 amino acids. Germline CDR1 and CDR2: GTSNPN and SVGIG (reference sequence). V lost 1 base and J lost 2, with 6 bases in between. CDR3 sequence: CAWSEDTYEQYL. CDR3 bases: TGTGCCTGGAGTGAAGACACCTACGAGCAGTACCTC.

The V and J genes are TRBV7-6 and TRBJ1-1; TRBD1 might be the D (5 bases). CDR1 is SGHVS, CDR2 FNYEAQ, per germline. The CDR3 contains 14 residues. V lost 5 bases and J lost 5, with 15 bases in between. CDR3 bases: TGTGCCAGCAGCCCGACAGCTGGGGGGACTGAAGCTTTCTTT. This translates into CASSPTAGGTEAFF.

This clone turned up a few times. The chain carries TRBV6-5 and TRBJ1-1, with 8 bases lining up with TRBD1. The V gene's germline CDR1 is MNHEY and CDR2 SVGAGI. There are 14 residues in the CDR3. After removal of 6 bases from V and 4 bases from J, the junction contained 7 bases not matched to a gene. The CDR3 DNA reads as TGTGCCAGCAGGAGGACAGGGAGCGGCACTGAAGCTTTCTTT. Its translation: CASRRTGSGTEAFF.

This CDR3 is CASSLDRGRIYGYTF. The DNA for the CDR3 is TGTGCCAGCAGCTTGGATAGGGGGCGCATTTATGGCTACACCTTC. The V and J genes are TRBV7-2 and TRBJ1-2; 7 nucleotides align to TRBD1. The CDR3 runs 15 residues. With 3 bases clipped from V and 5 bases from J, the junction kept 9 bases outside the gene matches. Looked up from germline, CDR1 is SGHTA and CDR2 is FQGNSA.

V gene TRBV28 combines with J gene TRBJ2-7, with D possibly being TRBD2 (6 bases). Germline V gives CDR1 MDHEN, CDR2 SYDVKM. There are 14 residues in the CDR3. Trimming left V 3 bases short and J 3 bases short, with 12 bases between. CDR3 sequence reads: CASSFTSSSYEQYF. The DNA for the CDR3 is TGTGCCAGCAGTTTTACTAGCTCCAGCTACGAGCAGTACTTC.

The J gene is TRBJ1-1, the V gene TRBV6-6, with TRBD1 matching over 8 bases. V shed 7 bases and J 11 bases; nucleotides not matched to a gene: 9. CDR3 size: 12 residues. In germline, CDR1 is MNHNY, CDR2 SVGAGI (reference sequence). For the CDR3, the DNA is TGTGCCAGCACCCCTACAGGGGGTCCGGCTTTCTTT. It codes for CASTPTGGPAFF.